These T cell receptor beta chains were read from a single sample in a study of CD8 T cells in Susac syndrome. One entry per CDR3 protein results from TCRdb running MiXCR on the immunoSEQ multiplex PCR reads. Of around 100,000 distinct CDR3 sequences in the sample, around 96% were seen once. The material sequenced was CD8+ T cells from PBMCs. These receptors were taken from a human donor with Susac syndrome. The CDR3 runs from the conserved cysteine through the conserved F or W. A D gene is named only where the DNA matches it firmly. Only part of the rows carry a size: once, few, many, or a class if the clone is expanded.

v_gene,abundance,d_gene,j_gene,CDR3nt,CDR3aa
TRBV5-5,.,.,TRBJ2-3,TGTGCCAGCAGCTTACAGGGCCCAGATACGCAGTATTTT,CASSLQGPDTQYF
TRBV9,.,.,TRBJ2-4,TGTGCCAGCAGCGTAGGAGGAGAGCGCCACAAAAACATTCAGTACTTC,CASSVGGERHKNIQYF
TRBV20-1,.,TRBD2,TRBJ2-1,TGCAGTGCTAGAGTCCCTGACAGCGGGGTATACAATGAGCAGTTCTTC,CSARVPDSGVYNEQFF
TRBV7-3,.,TRBD1,TRBJ1-1,TGTGCCAGCAGCTCCAGGACAGGGGGGAACACTGAAGCTTTCTTT,CASSSRTGGNTEAFF
TRBV12-3/TRBV12-4,.,.,TRBJ1-5,TGTGCCAGCAAAGATGGACAAAGCAATCAGCCCCAGCATTTT,CASKDGQSNQPQHF
TRBV13,once,TRBD1,TRBJ1-1,TGTGCCAGCAGCCCCCAGGGACAGAAAAACACTGAAGCTTTCTTT,CASSPQGQKNTEAFF
TRBV18,.,TRBD2,TRBJ2-7,TGTGCCAGCCGACCGGGGGGGTACGAGCAGTACTTC,CASRPGGYEQYF
TRBV2,.,TRBD1,TRBJ1-2,TGTGCCAGGTCCGGGACAGGGGGTGGCTACACCTTC,CARSGTGGGYTF
TRBV6-2/TRBV6-3,.,TRBD1,TRBJ2-7,TGTGCCAGCTCACGCTCAAGGACAGGAGCCTACGAGCAGTACTTC,CASSRSRTGAYEQYF
TRBV15,.,.,TRBJ2-7,TGTGCCACCAGCAGAGAGTTGGGGATCGAGCAGTACTTC,CATSRELGIEQYF
TRBV14,.,.,TRBJ2-1,TGTGCCAGCAGCCAGGACTACTACAATGAGCAGTTCTTC,CASSQDYYNEQFF
TRBV9,.,.,TRBJ2-2,TGTGCCAGCAGCGTCAGTGCCGGGGAGCTGTTTTTT,CASSVSAGELFF
TRBV25-1,.,.,TRBJ1-6,TGTGCCAGCAAGACCGGGACTTCCAATTCACCCCTCCACTTT,CASKTGTSNSPLHF
TRBV11-2,.,.,TRBJ2-7,TGTGCCAGCAGCCGGGACACCAGGAGCTCCTACGAGCAGTACTTC,CASSRDTRSSYEQYF
TRBV11-2,.,TRBD2,TRBJ2-3,TGTGCCAGCAGCTCGGGACTAGCGGGAGGGGTCGGGTATACGCAGTATTTT,CASSSGLAGGVGYTQYF
TRBV21-1,.,.,TRBJ2-4,TGTGCCAGCAGCAGGTTGGGCCTATGGAGGGTAGCCAAAAACATTCAGTACTTC,CASSRLGLWRVAKNIQYF